This TCR beta chain comes out of a study of glioma-infiltrating T cells. Findings of the study overall: Non-neoplastic patients had below-expected tissue-blood divergence, while all gliomas exceeded expectation.

There are 15 residues in the CDR3. Germline CDR1 SNHLY, CDR2 FYNNEI. Between the trimmed V and J ends, which lost 3 bases and 2 bases, there was a span of 14 bases. The iRepertoire nested amplicon-rescue multiplex PCR amplified TCR alpha and beta CDR3s from RNA. Input was 100-400 ng of tissue mRNA or PBMC total RNA. TCRdb ran MiXCR on the multiplex PCR reads and lists one entry per CDR3 protein. The profile shows under 200,000 distinct CDR3 sequences, more than 35% of them singletons. This clonotype has a count of ten or more. The antigen is undetermined. The V call is TRBV2, the J call TRBJ2-7; the D gene is possibly TRBD1 (7 bases). The sample was glioma tissue, nonneoplastic brain tissue, or PBMCs (not recorded which). The source is a human donor with low-grade glioma or glioblastoma, undergoing nonglioma brain surgery, or in good health (not recorded which). The CDR3 DNA is TGTGCCAGCAGTGAGGAGGGGGCGAACACCTACGAGCAGTACTTC. Translating it yields CASSEEGANTYEQYF.